A single sample is the source of the 17 T cell receptor beta chains below, sequenced in a study of T cells after yellow fever vaccination. A single record per CDR3 protein comes from TCRdb applying MiXCR to the 5' RACE reads. The repertoire consists of fewer than 350,000 distinct CDR3 sequences, with roughly 3.5% occurring once and the leading ten covering 23%. Source: PBMCs, taken on the day of the yellow fever booster vaccination. Receptor source: a man aged 18-30 years who received the YFV17D yellow fever vaccine.

This clonotype was counted at least ten times. The chain couples TRBV7-9 to TRBJ2-3; TRBD2 matches at 10 bases. V dropped 5 bases and J dropped 7; count of bases not matched to a gene: 9. Germline CDR1 and CDR2: SEHNR and FQNEAQ (reference sequence). There are 15 residues in the CDR3. The CDR3 spells CASSPLAGASNTQYF. The CDR3 DNA is TGTGCCAGCAGCCCCCTAGCGGGGGCTTCCAATACGCAGTATTTT. Filled out from reference TRBV7-9 and TRBJ2-3, the complete variable domain reads DTGVSQNPRHKITKRGQNVTFRCDPISEHNRLYWYRQTLGQGPEFLTYFQNEAQLEKSRLLSDRFSAERPKGSFSTLEIQRTEQGDSAMYLCASSPLAGASNTQYFGPGTRLTVL.

This clonotype occurred many times. The chain is built from TRBV4-3 and TRBJ2-4; TRBD1 might be the D (5 bases). The CDR3 has 14 amino acids. Germline V gives CDR1 LGHNA, CDR2 YSLEER. Trimming cost V 3 bases and J 0 bases, with 6 bases left between them. DNA of the CDR3: TGCGCCAGCAGCCAGGGGCTAGCCAAAAACATTCAGTACTTC. Protein sequence: CASSQGLAKNIQYF.

This clonotype was observed at least ten times. The chain uses TRBV20-1 and TRBJ2-5; D perhaps matches TRBD2 (5 bases). Germline V gene lookup returns CDR1 DFQATT and CDR2 SNEGSKA (reference sequence). The CDR3 consists of 15 residues. Trimming stripped 0 bases from V and 2 bases from J, with 13 bases between. CDR3 coding DNA: TGCAGTGCTAGAGAGCCAGCGGTGGGTCAAGAGACCCAGTACTTC. Translating it yields CSAREPAVGQETQYF.

The sample holds a few counts of this clonotype. The chain recombines TRBV5-5 with TRBJ2-3, with 9 bases fitting TRBD1. Trimming removed 6 bases from V and 4 bases from J; junction bases left unmatched: 6. The CDR3 is 14 amino acids. In germline, CDR1 is SGHKS, CDR2 YYEKEE (reference sequence). The CDR3 protein is CASNRDRAADTQYF. CDR3 sequence (DNA): TGTGCCAGCAACCGGGACAGGGCGGCAGATACGCAGTATTTT.

The table lists this clonotype with many counts. The chain links TRBV7-6 to TRBJ2-7, with a possible D match to TRBD1 (5 bases). The CDR3 is 15 amino acids. The germline V gene has CDR1 SGHVS and CDR2 FNYEAQ. V was shortened by 5 bases and J by 3 bases, with 17 bases between the two germline ends. The chain's CDR3 is CASSLGQGPIYEQYF. The CDR3 DNA reads TGTGCCAGCAGCCTTGGACAAGGGCCGATCTACGAGCAGTACTTC.

This clonotype showed up many times. The chain combines TRBV9 with TRBJ2-5; D perhaps matches TRBD2 (6 bases). V was clipped by 7 bases and J by 0 bases, with 13 bases between them. Germline V gene data show CDR1 as SGDLS and CDR2 as YYNGEE. The CDR3 is made up of 14 amino acids. CDR3 in amino acids: CASSGGMYQETQYF. DNA of the CDR3: TGTGCCAGCTCTGGCGGGATGTACCAAGAGACCCAGTACTTC.

The CDR3 DNA sequence: TGTGCCAGCAGCTTAATGGACAGGGGAGGAGGTCCTACCGAGCAGTACTTC. It is translated as CASSLMDRGGGPTEQYF. The V gene is TRBV7-8, the J gene TRBJ2-7, with 9 bases identical to TRBD1. The J segment lost 6 bases and the V segment lost 2 bases, leaving 14 bases of the junction unmatched. Germline assignment: CDR1 SGHVS and CDR2 FQNEAQ. The CDR3 has 17 residues.

This chain uses TRBV13 with TRBJ2-1; a possible D gene is TRBD2 (7 bases). Germline CDR1 PRHDT, CDR2 FYEKMQ (reference sequence). Trimming took off 10 bases at V and 5 bases at J, with 15 bases between the two ends. The CDR3 loop spans 13 amino acids. The DNA of the CDR3 is TGTGCCAATACCGTGCGGGGGCACAATGAGCAGTTCTTC. Protein product: CANTVRGHNEQFF. Drawing the rest from reference TRBV13 and TRBJ2-1, the complete variable domain is AAGVIQSPRHLIKEKRETATLKCYPIPRHDTVYWYQQGPGQDPQFLISFYEKMQSDKGSIPDRFSAQQFSDYHSELNMSSLELGDSALYFCANTVRGHNEQFFGPGTRLTVL.

This rearrangement joins TRBV5-1 to TRBJ1-5; tentative D call: TRBD1 (5 bases). CDR1 SGHRS and CDR2 YFSETQ come from the germline V gene. This CDR3 is 15 amino acids long. Trimming stripped 1 base from V and 3 bases from J, with 11 bases between. The CDR3 sequence: CASSLWGGSNQPQHF. CDR3 coding DNA: TGCGCCAGCAGCTTGTGGGGGGGTTCCAATCAGCCCCAGCATTTT. Complete variable domain (other parts from reference TRBV5-1 and TRBJ1-5): KAGVTQTPRYLIKTRGQQVTLSCSPISGHRSVSWYQQTPGQGLQFLFEYFSETQRNKGNFPGRFSGRQFSNSRSEMNVSTLELGDSALYLCASSLWGGSNQPQHFGDGTRLSIL.

In the case of this clonotype: A read error is possible here, since a much larger clone lies one base away. The CDR3 sequence is CASSDGFGGPVTQYF. Written as DNA, the CDR3 is TGTGCCAGCAGTGATGGATTTGGCGGTCCGGTGACCCAGTACTTC. The chain is built from TRBV12-3 or TRBV12-4 and TRBJ2-5; D is unresolved. The CDR3 extends over 15 amino acids. Trimming cost V 5 bases and J 7 bases, with 20 bases left between them.

This clonotype was recorded many times. The V call is TRBV5-5, the J call TRBJ2-4, with TRBD1 as a possible D gene (6 bases). This CDR3 is built from 19 residues. Germline CDR1 and CDR2: SGHKS and YYEKEE (reference sequence). Trimming shortened V by 3 bases and J by 0 bases, and 22 bases separated the two germline ends. CDR3 nucleotides: TGTGCCAGCAGCTCCGACGTACCTCCAGGGGAGCTAGCCAAAAACATTCAGTACTTC. Amino acid sequence: CASSSDVPPGELAKNIQYF.

The sample holds a few counts of this clonotype. The chain links TRBV5-1 to TRBJ2-4; D remains unclear. Trimming left V 0 bases short and J 6 bases short, with 13 bases between. Germline loops: CDR1 SGHRS, CDR2 YFSETQ. The CDR3 loop spans 15 amino acids. The CDR3 nucleotides read TGCGCCAGCAGCTTGGGAGACACCACGGGAAACATTCAGTACTTC. As protein: CASSLGDTTGNIQYF.

This clonotype was found a few times. V usage is TRBV5-1 and J usage is TRBJ2-3; D gene uncertain. Trimming stripped 3 bases from V and 3 bases from J, with 8 bases between. CDR1 is SGHRS, CDR2 YFSETQ, per germline. The length of the CDR3 is 13 residues. CDR3 DNA: TGCGCCAGCAGCTCCGACCGGACAGATACGCAGTATTTT. Translation: CASSSDRTDTQYF. Drawing the rest from reference TRBV5-1 and TRBJ2-3, the complete variable domain is KAGVTQTPRYLIKTRGQQVTLSCSPISGHRSVSWYQQTPGQGLQFLFEYFSETQRNKGNFPGRFSGRQFSNSRSEMNVSTLELGDSALYLCASSSDRTDTQYFGPGTRLTVL.

This clonotype has a handful of counts. The rearrangement uses TRBV18 and TRBJ1-2; D is possibly TRBD1 (5 bases). The germline V gene encodes CDR1 KGHSH and CDR2 LQKENI. This CDR3 is 17 amino acids long. Trimming took off 1 base at V and 2 bases at J, with 17 bases between the two ends. For the CDR3, the DNA is TGTGCCAGCTCACCACAGGTTTTGGGGCCCCGGAACTATGGCTACACCTTC. It is translated as CASSPQVLGPRNYGYTF.

This clonotype has more than one count but fewer than ten. This sequence joins TRBV7-2 and TRBJ2-1, with TRBD2 matching over 9 bases. Per germline, CDR1 SGHTA and CDR2 FQGNSA. J was trimmed by 0 bases and V by 5 bases; bases with no gene match: 11. The CDR3 extends over 18 amino acids. The CDR3 loop is CASSRPSSGASSYNEQFF. The CDR3 coding sequence is TGTGCCAGCAGCCGTCCTTCTAGCGGGGCGAGCTCCTACAATGAGCAGTTCTTC.

This clonotype was recorded at least ten times. The gene calls are TRBV7-9 and TRBJ1-2; D unresolved. The CDR3 has 12 residues. Trimming took off 5 bases at V and 7 bases at J, with 11 bases between the two ends. Germline loops: CDR1 SEHNR, CDR2 FQNEAQ (reference sequence). CDR3 DNA: TGTGCCAGCAGCGGCTCGGTGGGTGGCTACACCTTC. It translates to CASSGSVGGYTF.

Only a few counts were recorded for this clonotype. One end of the junction does not line up with germline, which may come from a read error. The chain employs TRBV20-1 and TRBJ2-3, with TRBD2 matching 9 bases. This CDR3 is built from 14 residues. Per germline, CDR1 DFQATT and CDR2 SNEGSKA (reference sequence). The DNA for the CDR3 is TGCAGTGCCCGAGCGGGGGGTAGCATAGATACGCAGTATTTT. Amino acid sequence: CSARAGGSIDTQYF.